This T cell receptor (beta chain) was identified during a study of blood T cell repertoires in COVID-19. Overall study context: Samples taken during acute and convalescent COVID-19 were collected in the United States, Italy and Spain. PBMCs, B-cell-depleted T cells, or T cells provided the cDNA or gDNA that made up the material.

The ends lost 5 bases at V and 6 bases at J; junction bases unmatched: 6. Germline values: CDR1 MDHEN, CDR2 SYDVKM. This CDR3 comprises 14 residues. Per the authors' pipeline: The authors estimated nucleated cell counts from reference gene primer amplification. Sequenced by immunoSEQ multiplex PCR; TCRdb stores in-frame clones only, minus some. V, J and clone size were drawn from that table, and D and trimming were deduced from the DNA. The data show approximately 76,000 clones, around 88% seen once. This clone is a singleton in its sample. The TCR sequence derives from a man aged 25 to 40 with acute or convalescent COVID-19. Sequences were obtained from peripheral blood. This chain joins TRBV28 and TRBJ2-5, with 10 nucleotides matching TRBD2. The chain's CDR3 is CASSRSGRMKTQYF. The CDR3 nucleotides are TGTGCCAGCAGTCGTAGCGGGAGGATGAAGACCCAGTACTTC.